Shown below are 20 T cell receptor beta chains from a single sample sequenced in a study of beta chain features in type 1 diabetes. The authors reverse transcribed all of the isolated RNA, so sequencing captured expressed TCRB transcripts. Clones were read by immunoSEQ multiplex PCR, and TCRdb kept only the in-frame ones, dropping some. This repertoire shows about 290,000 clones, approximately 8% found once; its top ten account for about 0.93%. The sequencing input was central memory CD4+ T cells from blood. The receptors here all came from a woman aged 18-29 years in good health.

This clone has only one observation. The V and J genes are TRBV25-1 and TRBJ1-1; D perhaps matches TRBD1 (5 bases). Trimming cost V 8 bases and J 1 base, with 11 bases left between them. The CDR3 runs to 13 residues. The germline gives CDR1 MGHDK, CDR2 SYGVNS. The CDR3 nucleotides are TGTGCCAGCTTGGGGACTGGGAACACTGAAGCTTTCTTT. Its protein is CASLGTGNTEAFF. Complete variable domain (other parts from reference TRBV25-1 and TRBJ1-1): EADIYQTPRYLVIGTGKKITLECSQTMGHDKMYWYQQDPGMELHLIHYSYGVNSTEKGDLSSESTVSRIRTEHFPLTLESARPSHTSQYLCASLGTGNTEAFFGQGTRLTVV.

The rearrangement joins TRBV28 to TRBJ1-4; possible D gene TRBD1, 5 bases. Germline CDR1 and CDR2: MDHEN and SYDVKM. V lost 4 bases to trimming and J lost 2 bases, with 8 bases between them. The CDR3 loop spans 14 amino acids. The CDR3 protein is CASSSGTTNEKLFF. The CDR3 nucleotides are TGTGCCAGCAGTTCAGGGACGACTAATGAAAAACTGTTTTTT.

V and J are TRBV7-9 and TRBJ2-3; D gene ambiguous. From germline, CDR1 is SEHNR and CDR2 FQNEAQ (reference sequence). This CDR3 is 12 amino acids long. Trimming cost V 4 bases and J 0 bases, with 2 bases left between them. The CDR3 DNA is TGTGCCAGCAGCTGGAGCACAGATACGCAGTATTTT. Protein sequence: CASSWSTDTQYF.

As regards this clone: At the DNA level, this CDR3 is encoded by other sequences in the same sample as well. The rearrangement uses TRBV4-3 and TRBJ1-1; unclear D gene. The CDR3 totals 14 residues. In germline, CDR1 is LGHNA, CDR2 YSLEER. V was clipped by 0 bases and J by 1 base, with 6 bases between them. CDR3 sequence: CASSQDPTNTEAFF. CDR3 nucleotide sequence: TGCGCCAGCAGCCAAGATCCCACGAACACTGAAGCTTTCTTT.

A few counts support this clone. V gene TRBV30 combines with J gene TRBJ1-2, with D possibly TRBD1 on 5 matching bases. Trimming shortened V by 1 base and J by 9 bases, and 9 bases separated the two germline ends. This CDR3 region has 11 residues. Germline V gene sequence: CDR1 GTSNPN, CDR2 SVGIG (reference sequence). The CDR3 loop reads CAWSGKGRYTF. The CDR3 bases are TGTGCCTGGAGTGGGAAGGGGCGCTACACCTTC.

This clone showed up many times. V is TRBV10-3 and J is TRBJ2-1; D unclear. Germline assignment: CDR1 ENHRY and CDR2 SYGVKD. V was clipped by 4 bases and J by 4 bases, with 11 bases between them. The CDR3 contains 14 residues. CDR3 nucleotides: TGTGCCATCAGTGGGTATGGAGAGTACAATGAGCAGTTCTTC. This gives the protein CAISGYGEYNEQFF.

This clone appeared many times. In nucleotides, the CDR3 is TGTGCCAGTAGGGACGAACGCCAAGAGACCCAGTACTTC. This encodes CASRDERQETQYF. V is TRBV19 and J is TRBJ2-5; D is ambiguous. CDR1 is LNHDA and CDR2 is SQIVND in the germline V gene (reference sequence). The CDR3 is made up of 13 amino acids. V lost 6 bases and J 1 base, leaving 9 bases between the germline ends.

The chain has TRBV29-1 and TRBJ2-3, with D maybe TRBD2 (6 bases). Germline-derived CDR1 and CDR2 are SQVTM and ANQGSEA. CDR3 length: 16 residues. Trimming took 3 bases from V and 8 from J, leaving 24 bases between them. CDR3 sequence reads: CSVDGTGGITTGTQYF. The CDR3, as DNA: TGCAGCGTTGACGGGACTGGGGGAATTACCACCGGTACGCAGTATTTT.

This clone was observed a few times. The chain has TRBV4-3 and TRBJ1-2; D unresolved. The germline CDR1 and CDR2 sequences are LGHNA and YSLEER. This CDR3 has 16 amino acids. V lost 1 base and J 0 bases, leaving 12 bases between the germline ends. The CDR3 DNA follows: TGCGCCAGCAGCCAAGTCATCGGGGAGACTAACTATGGCTACACCTTC. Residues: CASSQVIGETNYGYTF.

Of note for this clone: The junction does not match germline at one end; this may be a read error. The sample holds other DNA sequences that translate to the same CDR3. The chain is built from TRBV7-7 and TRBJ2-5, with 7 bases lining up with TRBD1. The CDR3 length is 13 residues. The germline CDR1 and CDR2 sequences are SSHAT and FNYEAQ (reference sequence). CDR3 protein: CASSRTGQETQYF. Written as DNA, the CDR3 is TGTGCTAGCAGCCGGACAGGCCAAGAGACCCAGTACTTC.

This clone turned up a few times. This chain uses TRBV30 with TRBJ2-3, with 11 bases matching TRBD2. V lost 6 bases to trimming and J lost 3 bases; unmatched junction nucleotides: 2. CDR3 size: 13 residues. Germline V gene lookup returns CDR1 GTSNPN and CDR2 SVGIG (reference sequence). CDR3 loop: CACTSGRTDTQYF. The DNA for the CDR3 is TGTGCCTGTACTAGCGGGAGAACAGATACGCAGTATTTT.

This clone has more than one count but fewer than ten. The CDR3 sequence: CASSVNLGTHHEQFF. CDR3 in DNA: TGTGCCAGCAGCGTAAATCTGGGGACCCATCACGAGCAGTTCTTC. This chain connects TRBV9 to TRBJ2-1; the D call may be TRBD1 or TRBD2 (5 bases each). Trimming cost V 1 base and J 10 bases, with 18 bases left between them. Germline V gene sequence: CDR1 SGDLS, CDR2 YYNGEE. This CDR3 is built from 15 residues.

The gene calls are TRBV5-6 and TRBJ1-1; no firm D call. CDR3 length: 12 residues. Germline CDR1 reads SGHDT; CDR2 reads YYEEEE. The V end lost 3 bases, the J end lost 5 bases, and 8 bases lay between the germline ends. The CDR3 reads CASSSPWTEAFF. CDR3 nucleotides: TGTGCCAGCAGCTCGCCCTGGACTGAAGCTTTCTTT.

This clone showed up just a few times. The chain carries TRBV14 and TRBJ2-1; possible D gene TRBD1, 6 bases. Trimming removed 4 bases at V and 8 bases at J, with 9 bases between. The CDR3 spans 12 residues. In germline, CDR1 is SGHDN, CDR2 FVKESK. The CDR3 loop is CASSLQGYEQFF. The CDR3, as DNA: TGTGCCAGCAGCCTTCAGGGGTATGAGCAGTTCTTC.

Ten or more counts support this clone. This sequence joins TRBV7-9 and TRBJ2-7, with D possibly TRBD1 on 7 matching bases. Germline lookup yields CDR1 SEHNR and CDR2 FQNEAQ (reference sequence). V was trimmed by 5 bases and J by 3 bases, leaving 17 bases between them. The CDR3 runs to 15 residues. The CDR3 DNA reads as TGTGCCAGCAGCCCAGGCGGGACAGAGCTCTACGAGCAGTACTTC. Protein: CASSPGGTELYEQYF.

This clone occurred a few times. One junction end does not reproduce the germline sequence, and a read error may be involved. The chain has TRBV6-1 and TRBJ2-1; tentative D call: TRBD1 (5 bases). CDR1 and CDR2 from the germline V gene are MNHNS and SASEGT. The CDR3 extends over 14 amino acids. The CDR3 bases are TGTGCCAGCAGCGAAGGTATAGGTCAGGGTGAGCAGTTCTTC. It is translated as CASSEGIGQGEQFF.

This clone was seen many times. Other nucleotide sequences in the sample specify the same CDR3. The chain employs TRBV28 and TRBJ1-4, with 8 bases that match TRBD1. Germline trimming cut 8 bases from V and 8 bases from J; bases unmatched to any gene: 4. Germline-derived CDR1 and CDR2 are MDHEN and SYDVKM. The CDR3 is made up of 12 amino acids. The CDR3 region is CASGQGVEKLFF. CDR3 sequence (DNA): TGTGCCAGCGGACAGGGAGTGGAAAAACTGTTTTTT.

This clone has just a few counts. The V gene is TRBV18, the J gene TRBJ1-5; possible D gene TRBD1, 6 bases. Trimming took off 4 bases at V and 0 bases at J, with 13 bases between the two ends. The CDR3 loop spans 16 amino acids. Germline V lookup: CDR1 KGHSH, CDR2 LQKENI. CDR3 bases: TGTGCCAGCTCACTTTTTGGGACAAATAGCAATCAGCCCCAGCATTTT. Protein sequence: CASSLFGTNSNQPQHF.

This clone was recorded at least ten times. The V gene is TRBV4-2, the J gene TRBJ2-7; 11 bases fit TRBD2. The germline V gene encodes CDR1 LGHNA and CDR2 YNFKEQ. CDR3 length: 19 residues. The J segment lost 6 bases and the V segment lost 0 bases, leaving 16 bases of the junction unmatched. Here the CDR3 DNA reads TGTGCCAGCAGCCAAGATCATCCCCGGCTAGCGGGGGGCGGTTTCGAGCAGTACGTC. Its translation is CASSQDHPRLAGGGFEQYV.

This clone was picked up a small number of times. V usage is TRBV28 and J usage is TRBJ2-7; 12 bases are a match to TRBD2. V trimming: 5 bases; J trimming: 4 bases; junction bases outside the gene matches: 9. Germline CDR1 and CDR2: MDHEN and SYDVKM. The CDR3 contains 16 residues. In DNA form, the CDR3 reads TGTGCCAGCAGTCCGGCTAGCGGGGGGGCCGGGTACGAGCAGTACGTC. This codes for CASSPASGGAGYEQYV.